This is a list of T cell receptor beta chains from one sample in a study of cytomegalovirus exposure and HLA in healthy donors. The assay was immunoSEQ multiplex PCR, and TCRdb's table has in-frame clones only and misses some. This sample has roughly 300,000 clones, with roughly 85% found just once. The sample was PBMCs. All receptors derive from a woman under 30 in good health and CMV-seronegative. CDR3s include the opening cysteine and the closing phenylalanine or tryptophan. A D gene is named only where the DNA matches it firmly. The size entry is marked missing in some rows and otherwise reads once, few, many or a size class.

TRBJ2-1 TRBV25-1 . TRBD2 CASSEGTSTYNEQFF TGTGCCAGCAGTGAAGGGACTAGCACCTACAATGAGCAGTTCTTC
TRBJ2-3 TRBV5-1 . . CASSLATGTDTQYF TGCGCCAGCAGCTTGGCTACAGGGACAGATACGCAGTATTTT
TRBJ1-2 TRBV20-1 once . CSAKTGGYTF TGCAGTGCTAAGACGGGTGGCTACACCTTC
TRBJ1-2 TRBV5-1 . . CASSLAGYGYTF TGCGCCAGCAGCTTGGCCGGCTATGGCTACACCTTC
TRBJ2-3 TRBV7-9 . . CASSPSGTDTQYF TGTGCCAGCAGCCCTAGCGGCACAGATACGCAGTATTTT
TRBJ2-3 TRBV9 . TRBD2 CASSALAGGRADTQYF TGTGCCAGCAGCGCCTTAGCGGGAGGTCGGGCAGATACGCAGTATTTT
TRBJ2-1 TRBV4-3 . TRBD2 CASSQGAGTSGRSYNEQFF TGCGCCAGCAGCCAAGGTGCCGGGACTAGCGGGAGGTCCTACAATGAGCAGTTCTTC
TRBJ2-6 TRBV5-4 . . CASSFRLATSGANVLTF TGTGCCAGCAGCTTTCGGCTAGCGACCTCTGGGGCCAACGTCCTGACTTTC
TRBJ2-7 TRBV19 . . CASMARGADEQYF TGTGCCAGTATGGCTCGGGGGGCGGACGAGCAGTACTTC
TRBJ2-1 TRBV9 . . CASSVGRDPSDEQFF TGTGCCAGCAGCGTAGGGCGGGACCCCTCGGATGAGCAGTTCTTC
TRBJ2-5 TRBV7-3 . . CASSTGDTKETQYF TGTGCCAGCAGCACCGGGGACACCAAAGAGACCCAGTACTTC
TRBJ1-2 TRBV27 . . CASRPLDSTYGYTF TGTGCCAGCAGGCCCCTGGACAGTACTTATGGCTACACCTTC
TRBJ2-3 TRBV5-1 . . CASSYTSIEDTQYF TGCGCCAGCAGCTACACTAGCATTGAAGATACGCAGTATTTT
TRBJ2-1 TRBV29-1 once . CSVTLDFYNEQFF TGCAGCGTGACCTTGGACTTTTACAATGAGCAGTTCTTC
TRBJ2-5 TRBV27 few . CASSFLGQGETQYF TGTGCCAGCAGTTTCCTGGGGCAGGGTGAGACCCAGTACTTC
TRBJ2-1 TRBV5-1 . TRBD2 CASSSGSLNNEQFF TGCGCCAGCAGTAGCGGGAGTTTAAACAATGAGCAGTTCTTC
TRBJ2-1 TRBV7-9 few . CASSSSPYNEQFF TGTGCCAGCTCCTCTTCTCCCTACAATGAGCAGTTCTTC
TRBJ1-4 TRBV11-2 . . CASSLGPGDEKLFF TGTGCCAGCAGCTTGGGGCCGGGAGATGAAAAACTGTTTTTT
TRBJ2-7 TRBV11-2 . . CASSLDHRVYEQYF TGTGCCAGCAGCTTAGATCACCGGGTCTACGAGCAGTACTTC
TRBJ2-3 TRBV4-2 . . CASSQDRATDTQYF TGTGCCAGCAGCCAGGACAGAGCCACAGATACGCAGTATTTT
TRBJ1-1 TRBV10-3 few . CAISDRNTEAFF TGTGCCATCAGTGACAGGAACACTGAAGCTTTCTTT
TRBJ2-7 TRBV4-3 . . CASSQGTAPYEQYF TGCGCCAGCAGCCAAGGGACAGCCCCCTACGAGCAGTACTTC
TRBJ2-7 TRBV28 . TRBD1 CASSPGTGYTYEQYF TGTGCCAGCAGCCCCGGGACAGGGTATACCTACGAGCAGTACTTC
TRBJ2-7 TRBV6-5 . . CASSYIPGEQYF TGTGCCAGCAGTTACATCCCCGGCGAGCAGTACTTC
TRBJ1-2 TRBV2 once . CASSVSVYGYTF TGTGCCAGCTCTGTATCGGTTTATGGCTACACCTTC
TRBJ2-4 TRBV25-1 . . CASSEPRGEGAKNIQYF TGTGCCAGCAGTGAACCTCGTGGCGAGGGAGCCAAAAACATTCAGTACTTC
TRBJ2-7 TRBV13 . . CASSPTGLERRNEQYF TGTGCCAGCAGTCCTACTGGACTGGAGAGGCGAAACGAGCAGTACTTC